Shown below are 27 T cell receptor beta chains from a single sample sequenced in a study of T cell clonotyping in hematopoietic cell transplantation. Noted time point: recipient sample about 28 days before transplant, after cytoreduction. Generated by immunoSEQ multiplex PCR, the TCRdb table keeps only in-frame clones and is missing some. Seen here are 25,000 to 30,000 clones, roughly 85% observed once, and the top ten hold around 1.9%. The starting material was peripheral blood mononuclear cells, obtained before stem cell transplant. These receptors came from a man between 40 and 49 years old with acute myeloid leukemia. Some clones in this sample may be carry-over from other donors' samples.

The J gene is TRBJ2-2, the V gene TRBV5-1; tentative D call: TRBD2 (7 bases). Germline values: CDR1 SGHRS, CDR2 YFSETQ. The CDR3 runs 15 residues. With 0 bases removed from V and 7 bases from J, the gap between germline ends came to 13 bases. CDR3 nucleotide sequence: TGCGCCAGCAGCTTGGCCCGGGGGGCGGTCGGGGAGCTGTTTTTT. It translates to CASSLARGAVGELFF.

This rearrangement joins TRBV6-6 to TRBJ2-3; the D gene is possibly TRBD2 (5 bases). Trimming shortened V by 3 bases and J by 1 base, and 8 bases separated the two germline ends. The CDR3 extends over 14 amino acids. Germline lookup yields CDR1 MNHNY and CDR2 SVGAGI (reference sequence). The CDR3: CASSYLEGTDTQYF. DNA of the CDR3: TGTGCCAGCAGTTATCTGGAGGGCACAGATACGCAGTATTTT.

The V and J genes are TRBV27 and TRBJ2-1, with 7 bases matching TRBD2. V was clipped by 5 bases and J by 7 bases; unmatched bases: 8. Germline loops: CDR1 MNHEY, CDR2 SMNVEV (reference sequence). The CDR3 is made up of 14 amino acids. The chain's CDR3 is CASSPRGGLNEQFF. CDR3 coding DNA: TGTGCCAGCAGTCCCCGGGGAGGGCTGAATGAGCAGTTCTTC.

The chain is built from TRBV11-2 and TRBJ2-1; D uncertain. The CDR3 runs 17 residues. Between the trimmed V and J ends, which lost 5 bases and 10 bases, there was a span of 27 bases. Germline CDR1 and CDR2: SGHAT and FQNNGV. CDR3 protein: CASSVSIRPEVQYEQFF. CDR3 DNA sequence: TGTGCCAGCAGCGTTTCTATTCGACCAGAAGTACAATACGAGCAGTTCTTC.

The CDR3 sequence: CASSLAGRAHEQFF. CDR3 coding DNA: TGTGCCAGCAGCTTAGCGGGACGGGCCCATGAGCAGTTCTTC. The chain links TRBV7-6 to TRBJ2-1; D tentatively fits TRBD1 or TRBD2 (5 bases each). The CDR3 has 14 residues. Per germline, CDR1 SGHVS and CDR2 FNYEAQ. V was clipped by 0 bases and J by 8 bases, with 11 bases between them.

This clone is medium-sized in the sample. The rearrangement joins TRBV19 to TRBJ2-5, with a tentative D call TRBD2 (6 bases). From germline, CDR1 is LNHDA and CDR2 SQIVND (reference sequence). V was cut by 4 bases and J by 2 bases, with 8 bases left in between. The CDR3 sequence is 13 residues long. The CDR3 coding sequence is TGTGCCAGTAGTAGGGACTTTCAAGAGACCCAGTACTTC. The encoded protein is CASSRDFQETQYF. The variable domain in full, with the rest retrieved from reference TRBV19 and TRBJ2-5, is DGGITQSPKYLFRKEGQNVTLSCEQNLNHDAMYWYRQDPGQGLRLIYYSQIVNDFQKGDIAEGYSVSREKKESFPLTVTSAQKNPTAFYLCASSRDFQETQYFGPGTRLLVL.

The CDR3 region is CASSQDSGSSTDTQYF. Here the CDR3 DNA reads TGCGCCAGCAGCCAAGATTCAGGCTCGAGCACAGATACGCAGTATTTT. The J gene is TRBJ2-3, the V gene TRBV4-3; D unresolved. Deletions cut 0 bases from V and 0 bases from J, with 10 bases between. Germline V gene data show CDR1 as LGHNA and CDR2 as YSLEER. CDR3 length: 16 residues.

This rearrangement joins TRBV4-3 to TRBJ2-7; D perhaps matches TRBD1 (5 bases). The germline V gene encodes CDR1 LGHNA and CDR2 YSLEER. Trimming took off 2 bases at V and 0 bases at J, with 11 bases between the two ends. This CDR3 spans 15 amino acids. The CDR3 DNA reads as TGCGCCAGCAGCCAAACCAGGGCTAGCTCCTACGAGCAGTACTTC. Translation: CASSQTRASSYEQYF.

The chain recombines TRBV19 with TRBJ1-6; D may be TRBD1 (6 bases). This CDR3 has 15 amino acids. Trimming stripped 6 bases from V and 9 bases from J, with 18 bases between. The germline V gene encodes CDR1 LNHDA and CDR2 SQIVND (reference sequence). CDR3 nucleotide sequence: TGTGCCAGTAGCGGGACACGGGGACACAGTTCACCCCTCCACTTT. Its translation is CASSGTRGHSSPLHF.

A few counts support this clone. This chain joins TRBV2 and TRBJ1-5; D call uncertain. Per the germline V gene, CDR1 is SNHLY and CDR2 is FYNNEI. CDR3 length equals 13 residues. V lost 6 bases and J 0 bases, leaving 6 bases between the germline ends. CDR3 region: CASSLPSNQPQHF. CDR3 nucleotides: TGTGCCAGCAGCCTACCTAGCAATCAGCCCCAGCATTTT.

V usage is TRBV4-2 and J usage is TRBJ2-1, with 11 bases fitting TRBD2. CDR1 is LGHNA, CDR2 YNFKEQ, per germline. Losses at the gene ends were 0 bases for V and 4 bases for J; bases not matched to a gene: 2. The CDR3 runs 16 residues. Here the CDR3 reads CASSQDLAGGYNEQFF. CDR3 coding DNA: TGTGCCAGCAGCCAAGATCTAGCGGGGGGATACAATGAGCAGTTCTTC.

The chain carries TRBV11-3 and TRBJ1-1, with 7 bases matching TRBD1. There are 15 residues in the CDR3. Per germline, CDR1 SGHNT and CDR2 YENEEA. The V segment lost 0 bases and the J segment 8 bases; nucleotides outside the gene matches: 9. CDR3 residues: CASSLDLGGLGEAFF. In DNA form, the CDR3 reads TGTGCCAGCAGCTTAGACTTAGGGGGCCTAGGCGAAGCTTTCTTT.

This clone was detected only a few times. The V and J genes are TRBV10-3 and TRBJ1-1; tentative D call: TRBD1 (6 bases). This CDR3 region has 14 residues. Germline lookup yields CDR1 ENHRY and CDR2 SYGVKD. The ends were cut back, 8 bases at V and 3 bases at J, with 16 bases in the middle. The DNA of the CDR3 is TGTGCCATCCTCAAGGGGGAGGGGTACACTGAAGCTTTCTTT. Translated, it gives CAILKGEGYTEAFF.

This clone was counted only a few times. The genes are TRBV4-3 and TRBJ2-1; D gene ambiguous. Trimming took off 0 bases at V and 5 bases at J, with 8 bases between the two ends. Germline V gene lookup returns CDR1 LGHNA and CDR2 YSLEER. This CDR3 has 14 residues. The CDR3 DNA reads TGCGCCAGCAGCCAAGAAACCAGAAACAATGAGCAGTTCTTC. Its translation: CASSQETRNNEQFF.

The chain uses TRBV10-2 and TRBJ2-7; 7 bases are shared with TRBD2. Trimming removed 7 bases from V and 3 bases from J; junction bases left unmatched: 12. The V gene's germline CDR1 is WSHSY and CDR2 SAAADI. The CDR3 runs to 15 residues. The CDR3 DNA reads TGCGCCAGCACCGGTGGGCTAGGGAGGGACTACGAGCAGTACTTC. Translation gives CASTGGLGRDYEQYF.

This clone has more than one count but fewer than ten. The CDR3 DNA follows: TGTGCCAGCAGTGAAGTGGGGCGGGGAAGTGGCTACACCTTC. Encoded protein: CASSEVGRGSGYTF. V gene TRBV2 combines with J gene TRBJ1-2; D perhaps matches TRBD1 (5 bases). CDR1 and CDR2 (germline): SNHLY, FYNNEI. V lost 1 base to trimming and J lost 7 bases, with 13 bases between them. This CDR3 contains 14 residues. The full variable domain, rest sourced from reference TRBV2 and TRBJ1-2, is EPEVTQTPSHQVTQMGQEVILRCVPISNHLYFYWYRQILGQKVEFLVSFYNNEISEKSEIFDDQFSVERPDGSNFTLKIRSTKLEDSAMYFCASSEVGRGSGYTFGSGTRLTVV.

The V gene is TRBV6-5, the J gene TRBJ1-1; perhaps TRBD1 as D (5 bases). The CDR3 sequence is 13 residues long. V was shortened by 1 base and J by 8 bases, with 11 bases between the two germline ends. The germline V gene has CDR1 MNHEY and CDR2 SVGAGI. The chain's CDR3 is CASSYFNGAEAFF. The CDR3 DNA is TGTGCCAGCAGTTACTTTAATGGGGCAGAAGCTTTCTTT.

As DNA, the CDR3 is TGTGCCAGCAGCTCACTTACCGGGAACTATGGCTACACCTTC. The encoded protein is CASSSLTGNYGYTF. The chain has TRBV6-1 and TRBJ1-2; no definite D call. Germline CDR1 and CDR2: MNHNS and SASEGT. The CDR3 is made up of 14 amino acids. Trimming removed 6 bases at V and 2 bases at J, with 13 bases between.

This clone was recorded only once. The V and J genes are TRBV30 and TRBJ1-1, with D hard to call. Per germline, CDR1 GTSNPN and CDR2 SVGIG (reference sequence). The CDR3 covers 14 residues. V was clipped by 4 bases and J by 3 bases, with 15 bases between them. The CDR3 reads CAWTPFRADTEAFF. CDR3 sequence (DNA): TGTGCCTGGACCCCCTTCCGGGCGGACACTGAAGCTTTCTTT. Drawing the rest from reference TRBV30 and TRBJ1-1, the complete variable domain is SQTIHQWPATLVQPVGSPLSLECTVEGTSNPNLYWYRQAAGRGLQLLFYSVGIGQISSEVPQNLSASRPQDRQFILSSKKLLLSDSGFYLCAWTPFRADTEAFFGQGTRLTVV.

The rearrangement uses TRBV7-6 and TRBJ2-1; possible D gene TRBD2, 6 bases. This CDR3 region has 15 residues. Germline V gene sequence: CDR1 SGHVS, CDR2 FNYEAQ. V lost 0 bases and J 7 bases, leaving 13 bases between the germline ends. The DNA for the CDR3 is TGTGCCAGCAGCTTAGCCTCTCGGGGGTCGAATGAGCAGTTCTTC. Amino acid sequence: CASSLASRGSNEQFF. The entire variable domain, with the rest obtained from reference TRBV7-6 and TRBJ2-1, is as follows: GAGVSQSPRYKVTKRGQDVALRCDPISGHVSLYWYRQALGQGPEFLTYFNYEAQQDKSGLPNDRFSAERPEGSISTLTIQRTEQRDSAMYRCASSLASRGSNEQFFGPGTRLTVL.

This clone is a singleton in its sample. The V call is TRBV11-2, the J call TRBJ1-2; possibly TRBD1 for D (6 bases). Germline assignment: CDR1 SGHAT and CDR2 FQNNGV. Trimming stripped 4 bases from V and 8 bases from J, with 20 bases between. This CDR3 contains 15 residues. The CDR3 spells CASSSSRGVGGGYTF. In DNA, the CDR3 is TGTGCCAGCAGCTCCAGTAGGGGGGTTGGGGGCGGCTACACCTTC.

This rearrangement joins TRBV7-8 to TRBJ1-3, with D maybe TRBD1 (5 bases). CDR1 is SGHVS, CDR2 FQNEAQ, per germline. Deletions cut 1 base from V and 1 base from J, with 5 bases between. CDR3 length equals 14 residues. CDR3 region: CASSLDRSGNTIYF. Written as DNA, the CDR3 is TGTGCCAGCAGCTTAGACAGGTCTGGAAACACCATATATTTT.

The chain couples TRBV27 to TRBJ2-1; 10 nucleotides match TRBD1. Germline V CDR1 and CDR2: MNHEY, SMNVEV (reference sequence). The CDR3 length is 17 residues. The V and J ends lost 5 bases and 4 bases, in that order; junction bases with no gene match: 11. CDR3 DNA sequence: TGTGCCAGCAGTCAAAGACAGGGGGCGGGGTCGTACAATGAGCAGTTCTTC. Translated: CASSQRQGAGSYNEQFF.

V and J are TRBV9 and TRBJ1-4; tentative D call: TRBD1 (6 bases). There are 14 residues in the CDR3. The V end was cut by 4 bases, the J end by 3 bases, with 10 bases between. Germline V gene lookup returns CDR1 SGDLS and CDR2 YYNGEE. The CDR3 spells CASSPRTANEKLFF. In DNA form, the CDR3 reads TGTGCCAGCAGCCCCCGGACAGCTAATGAAAAACTGTTTTTT.

CDR3: CAWSVFAGYDNEQFF. CDR3 DNA: TGTGCCTGGAGTGTATTTGCGGGATACGACAATGAGCAGTTCTTC. V is TRBV30 and J is TRBJ2-1; D might be TRBD2 (6 bases). The CDR3 covers 15 residues. The germline V and J ends were trimmed by 0 bases and 5 bases, with 14 bases remaining between them. Germline CDR1 GTSNPN, CDR2 SVGIG (reference sequence).

This CDR3 reads CASSYSETRELDYEQYF. The CDR3 DNA reads as TGTGCCAGCAGTTACTCGGAGACTCGCGAACTCGACTACGAGCAGTACTTC. The rearrangement links TRBV6-7 to TRBJ2-7; no definite D call. TRBV6-7 has ORF status, its function being uncertain. The CDR3 sequence is 17 residues long. V was cut by 0 bases and J by 3 bases, with 18 bases left in between.

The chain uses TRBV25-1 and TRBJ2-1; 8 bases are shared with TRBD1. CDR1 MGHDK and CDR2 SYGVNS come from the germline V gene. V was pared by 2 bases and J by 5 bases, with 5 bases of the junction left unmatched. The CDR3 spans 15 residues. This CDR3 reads CASSEGRGLNNEQFF. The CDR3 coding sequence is TGTGCCAGCAGTGAAGGCAGGGGGCTTAACAATGAGCAGTTCTTC.